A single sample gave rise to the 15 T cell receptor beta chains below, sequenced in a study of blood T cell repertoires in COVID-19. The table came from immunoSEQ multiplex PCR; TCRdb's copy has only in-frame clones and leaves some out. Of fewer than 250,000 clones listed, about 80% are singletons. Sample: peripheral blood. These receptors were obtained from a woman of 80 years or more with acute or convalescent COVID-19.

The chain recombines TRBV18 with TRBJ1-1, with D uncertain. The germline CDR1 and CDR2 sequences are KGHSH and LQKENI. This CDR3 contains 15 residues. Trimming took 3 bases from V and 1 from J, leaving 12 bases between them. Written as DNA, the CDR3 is TGTGCCAGCTCACCGGGCAGGCCAAGGAACACTGAAGCTTTCTTT. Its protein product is CASSPGRPRNTEAFF.

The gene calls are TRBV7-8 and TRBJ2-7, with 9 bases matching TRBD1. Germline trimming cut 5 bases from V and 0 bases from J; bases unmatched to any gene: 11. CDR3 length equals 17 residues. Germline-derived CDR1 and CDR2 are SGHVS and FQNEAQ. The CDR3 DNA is TGTGCCAGCAGCCCTCGGAAAGGACAGGGGCGCTCCTACGAGCAGTACTTC. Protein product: CASSPRKGQGRSYEQYF.

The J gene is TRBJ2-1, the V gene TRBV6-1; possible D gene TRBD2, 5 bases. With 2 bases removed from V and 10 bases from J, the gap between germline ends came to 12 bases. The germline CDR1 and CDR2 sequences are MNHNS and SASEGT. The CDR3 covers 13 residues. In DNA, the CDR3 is TGTGCCAGCAGTGAACAAGAGGGAGACGAGCAGTTCTTC. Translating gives CASSEQEGDEQFF.

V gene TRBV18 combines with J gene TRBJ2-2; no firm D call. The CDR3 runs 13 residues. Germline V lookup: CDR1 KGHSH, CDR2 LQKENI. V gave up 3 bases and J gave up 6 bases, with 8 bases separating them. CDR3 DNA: TGTGCCAGCTCACCGCCTAGTGCCGGGGAGCTGTTTTTT. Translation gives CASSPPSAGELFF.

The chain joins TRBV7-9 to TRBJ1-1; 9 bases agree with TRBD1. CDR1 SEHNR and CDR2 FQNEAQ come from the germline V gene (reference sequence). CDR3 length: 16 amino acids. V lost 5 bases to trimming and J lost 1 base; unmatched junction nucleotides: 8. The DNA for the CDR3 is TGTGCCAGCAGCACCCGGGACAGGGATCCGAACACTGAAGCTTTCTTT. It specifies CASSTRDRDPNTEAFF.

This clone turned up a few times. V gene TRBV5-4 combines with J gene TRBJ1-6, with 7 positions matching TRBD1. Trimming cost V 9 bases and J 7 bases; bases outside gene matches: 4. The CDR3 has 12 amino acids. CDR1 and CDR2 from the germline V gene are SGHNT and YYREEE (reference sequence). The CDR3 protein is CATGTANSPLHF. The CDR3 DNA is TGTGCCACCGGGACAGCGAATTCACCCCTCCACTTT.

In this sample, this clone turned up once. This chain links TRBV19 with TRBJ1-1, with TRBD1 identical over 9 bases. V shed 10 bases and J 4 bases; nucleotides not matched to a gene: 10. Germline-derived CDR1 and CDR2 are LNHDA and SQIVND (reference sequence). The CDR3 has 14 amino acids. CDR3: CATRGTQGATEAFF. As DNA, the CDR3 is TGTGCCACTAGGGGAACACAGGGGGCCACTGAAGCTTTCTTT.

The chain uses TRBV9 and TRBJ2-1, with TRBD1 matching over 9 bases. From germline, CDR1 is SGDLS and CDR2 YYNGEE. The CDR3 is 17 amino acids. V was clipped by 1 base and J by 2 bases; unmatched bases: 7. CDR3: CASSVRAGQGAYNEQFF. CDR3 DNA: TGTGCCAGCAGCGTACGTGCGGGACAGGGAGCCTACAATGAGCAGTTCTTC.

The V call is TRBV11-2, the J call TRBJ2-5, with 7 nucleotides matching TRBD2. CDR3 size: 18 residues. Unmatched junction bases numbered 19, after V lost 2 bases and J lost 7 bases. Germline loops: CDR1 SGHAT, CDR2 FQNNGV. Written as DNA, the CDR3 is TGTGCCAGCAGCTTATCCGATGAGGAGCGGGGACGCCAGCGGACCCAGTACTTC. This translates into CASSLSDEERGRQRTQYF.

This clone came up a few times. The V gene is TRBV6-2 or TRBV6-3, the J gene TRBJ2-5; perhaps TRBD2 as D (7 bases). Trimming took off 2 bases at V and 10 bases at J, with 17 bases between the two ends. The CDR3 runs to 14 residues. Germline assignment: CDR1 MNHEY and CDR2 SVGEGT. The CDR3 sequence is CASSYGGASGGQYF. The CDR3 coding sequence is TGTGCCAGCAGTTACGGGGGGGCCAGTGGGGGCCAGTACTTC.

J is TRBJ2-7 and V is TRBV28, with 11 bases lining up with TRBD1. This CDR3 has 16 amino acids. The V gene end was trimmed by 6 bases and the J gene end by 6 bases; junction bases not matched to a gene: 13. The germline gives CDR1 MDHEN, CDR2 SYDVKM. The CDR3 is CASSPAGTGGLGEQYF. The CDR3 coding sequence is TGTGCCAGCAGCCCCGCCGGGACAGGGGGTTTGGGCGAGCAGTACTTC. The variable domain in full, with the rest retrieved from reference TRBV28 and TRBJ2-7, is DVKVTQSSRYLVKRTGEKVFLECVQDMDHENMFWYRQDPGLGLRLIYFSYDVKMKEKGDIPEGYSVSREKKERFSLILESASTNQTSMYLCASSPAGTGGLGEQYFGPGTRLTVT.

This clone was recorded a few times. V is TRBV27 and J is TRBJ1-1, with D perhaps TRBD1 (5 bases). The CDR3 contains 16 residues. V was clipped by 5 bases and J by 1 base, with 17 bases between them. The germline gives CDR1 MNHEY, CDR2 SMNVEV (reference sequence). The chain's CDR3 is CASSPLGGLENTEAFF. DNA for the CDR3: TGTGCCAGCAGTCCGCTTGGGGGACTAGAGAACACTGAAGCTTTCTTT.

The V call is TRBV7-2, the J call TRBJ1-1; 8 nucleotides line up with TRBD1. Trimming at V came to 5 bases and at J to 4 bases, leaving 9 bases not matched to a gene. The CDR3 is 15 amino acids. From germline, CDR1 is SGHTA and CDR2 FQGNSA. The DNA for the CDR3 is TGTGCCAGCAGCGTAGACAGGGGAGGTTTCACTGAAGCTTTCTTT. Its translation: CASSVDRGGFTEAFF.

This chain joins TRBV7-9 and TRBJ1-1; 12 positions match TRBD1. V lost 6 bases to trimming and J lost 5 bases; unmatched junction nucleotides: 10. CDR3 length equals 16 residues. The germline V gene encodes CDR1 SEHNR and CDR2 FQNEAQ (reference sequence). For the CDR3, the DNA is TGTGCCAGCAGTAATATCCCGGGACAGGGGGCTACTGAAGCTTTCTTT. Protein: CASSNIPGQGATEAFF. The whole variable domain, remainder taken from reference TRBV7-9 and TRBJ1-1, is DTGVSQNPRHKITKRGQNVTFRCDPISEHNRLYWYRQTLGQGPEFLTYFQNEAQLEKSRLLSDRFSAERPKGSFSTLEIQRTEQGDSAMYLCASSNIPGQGATEAFFGQGTRLTVV.

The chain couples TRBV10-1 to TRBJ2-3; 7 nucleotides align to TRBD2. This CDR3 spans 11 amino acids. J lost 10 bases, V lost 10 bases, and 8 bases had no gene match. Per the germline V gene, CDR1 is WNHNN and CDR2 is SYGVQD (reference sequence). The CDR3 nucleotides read TGCGCCATTCTTAGACTAGCCCCGCAGTATTTT. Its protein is CAILRLAPQYF.